This paragraph covers one T cell receptor (beta chain) sequence. Antigen unknown. One end of the junction varies from germline; a read error may be responsible. TCRdb processed the 5' RACE reads anew with MiXCR; each CDR3 protein has one entry. The sample records 270,000 or so distinct CDR3 sequences, approximately 15% being singletons. The data stem from a study of T-cell memory formation after mild COVID-19. The overall study: Largely donor-specific TCR clusters were found.

General study points: From day 15 to 85, contracting clones were balanced between CD4 and CD8, whereas later expanders leaned toward CD4+.

The TCR sequence derives from a man aged 18 to 29 who had mild COVID-19 (a few samples of this study predate the infection). Cell type and time point are not known. The sample taken for sequencing was PBMCs or a T cell subset sorted from them (not recorded which).

CDR3 in DNA: TGTGCTAGCAGCACCTCCCTGAACACTGAAGCTTTCTTT. This sequence encodes CASSTSLNTEAFF. The chain combines TRBV7-7 with TRBJ1-1; D is unclear. Germline V CDR1 and CDR2: SSHAT, FNYEAQ (reference sequence). The CDR3 runs to 13 residues.